This is a list of T cell receptor beta chains from one sample in a study of blood T cell repertoires in COVID-19. Profiled with immunoSEQ multiplex PCR; TCRdb holds only in-frame clones, not every one. The sample shows 190,000 or so clones, about 77% of them seen only once. Sample: peripheral blood. The receptors come from a woman older than 75 with active or convalescent COVID-19. Both conserved end residues are part of each CDR3. Each record gives: CDR3 DNA, CDR3 protein, D gene, V gene, clone size, J gene. D genes are given only for firm matches. Not all rows give a size; the values are once, few, many and, for expanded clones, a class.

TGCACCTTGGGGGGTAATGGCTACACCTTC,CTLGGNGYTF,.,TRBV20-1,.,TRBJ1-2
TGTGCCAGCAGTCCAACAGCTAATACGCAGTATTTT,CASSPTANTQYF,.,TRBV28,.,TRBJ2-3
TGTGCCAGCAGCTTTACAGGGGGGGATGAGCAGTTCTTC,CASSFTGGDEQFF,.,TRBV5-4,.,TRBJ2-1
TGTGCCAGCAGTGGGTGGGGGCGATCTAGCACAGATACGCAGTATTTT,CASSGWGRSSTDTQYF,.,TRBV2,.,TRBJ2-3
TGTGCCAGCAGGACAGGGTTCTATAATTCACCCCTCCACTTT,CASRTGFYNSPLHF,TRBD1,TRBV2,few,TRBJ1-6
TGTGCCAGCAGTTACGAGATGGAAGCTTTCTTT,CASSYEMEAFF,.,TRBV6-2/TRBV6-3,.,TRBJ1-1
TGTGCCAGCGGATCAGGGAATCAGCCCCAGCATTTT,CASGSGNQPQHF,.,TRBV28,.,TRBJ1-5
TGCGCCAGCAGCCAGACAGGGGGGAGCACTGAAGCTTTCTTT,CASSQTGGSTEAFF,TRBD1,TRBV10-2,.,TRBJ1-1
TGTGCCAGCAGCCCTGGCCAGGGGCAGGGTGAAAAACTGTTTTTT,CASSPGQGQGEKLFF,.,TRBV9,.,TRBJ1-4
TGCGCCAGCAGCCCGGGACAGGGGGCCGATTGGAAAGTGACCGACTTC,CASSPGQGADWKVTDF,TRBD1,TRBV5-1,once,TRBJ2-5
TGTGCCAGCTCATCCCTCTCGAGTTTCACCTACAATGAGCAGTTCTTC,CASSSLSSFTYNEQFF,.,TRBV18,.,TRBJ2-1
TGTGCCAGCAGCCTAGCCAGGTACTACGAGCAGTACTTC,CASSLARYYEQYF,.,TRBV5-6,.,TRBJ2-7
TGCGCCAGCAGCTTAGGACAGTTTAAGGAAGCTGACGAGCAGTACTTC,CASSLGQFKEADEQYF,.,TRBV5-1,.,TRBJ2-7
TGTGCCAGCAGCCCCCTAGCGGGACGAGGCACAGATACGCAGTATTTT,CASSPLAGRGTDTQYF,TRBD2,TRBV11-3,.,TRBJ2-3
TGTGCCTGGAGGAGGGACTATGGCTACACCTTC,CAWRRDYGYTF,.,TRBV30,.,TRBJ1-2
TGTGCCAGCAGCCCGGGACAGGGTAATGAAAAACTGTTTTTT,CASSPGQGNEKLFF,TRBD1,TRBV9,.,TRBJ1-4